This is a list of T cell receptor beta chains from one sample in a study of T cell responses to AZD1222 COVID-19 vaccine. Profiled with immunoSEQ multiplex PCR; TCRdb holds only in-frame clones, not every one. The sample has roughly 130,000 clones; about 86% are singletons. Sequencing used peripheral blood, obtained on day 0 of AZD1222 vaccination. The receptors derive from an adult in good health. CDR3s include the opening cysteine and the closing phenylalanine or tryptophan. D genes are given only for firm matches.

D	J	V	CDR3
TRBD1	TRBJ2-5	TRBV5-1	CASSSGTAFGQETQYF
TRBD1	TRBJ2-3	TRBV5-1	CASSLWTGLTDTQYF
.	TRBJ2-1	TRBV28	CASSLYKGNSYNEQFF
.	TRBJ1-6	TRBV4-1	CASSFGDSNSYNSPLHF
.	TRBJ1-2	TRBV5-6	CASGRTAPMQAF
.	TRBJ2-1	TRBV29-1	CSVESRQLSYNEQFF
.	TRBJ2-2	TRBV7-6	CASSLNTGAGELFF
TRBD2	TRBJ2-1	TRBV27	CASSLSGLAGNEQFF
TRBD1	TRBJ1-2	TRBV7-8	CASSMDMGQGLYRGYTF
.	TRBJ2-5	TRBV7-2	CASSLGARGGQETQYF
.	TRBJ2-5	TRBV2	CASGRGGETQYF
TRBD1	TRBJ1-1	TRBV19	CASREYRGNTEAFF
.	TRBJ1-5	TRBV13	CASSFGQNQPQHF
.	TRBJ2-1	TRBV7-9	CASSFLAGFGEQFF
.	TRBJ1-1	TRBV7-2	CASSSRGGRDTEAFF
.	TRBJ1-1	TRBV6-2/TRBV6-3	CASSSYGQKNTEAFF
.	TRBJ1-4	TRBV7-2	CASSLDWQGKLFF
.	TRBJ1-2	TRBV7-2	CASSLVGLSDYGYTF
.	TRBJ2-3	TRBV24-1	CATSGSREWRTDTQYF
TRBD1	TRBJ2-1	TRBV4-3	CASSTSGTGNNEQFF
TRBD1	TRBJ1-3	TRBV6-5	CASTWDSSGNTIYF
.	TRBJ1-4	TRBV12-3/TRBV12-4	CASSWDNEKLFF
.	TRBJ1-1	TRBV6-5	CASNWGRGEAFF
.	TRBJ2-3	TRBV5-4	CASSEADTQYF
.	TRBJ1-1	TRBV3-1/TRBV3-2	CASSQGRQAQEAFF
TRBD1	TRBJ2-1	TRBV7-9	CASSPRQGVYYNEQFF
TRBD1	TRBJ2-7	TRBV7-8	CASSAITGGLYEQYF
.	TRBJ2-1	TRBV5-1	CASSDRAVLGNEQFF
TRBD1	TRBJ1-3	TRBV20-1	CSAPRTGRVYF
.	TRBJ2-2	TRBV24-1	CATSDLLDLTGELFF
.	TRBJ2-2	TRBV4-2	CASSRAGPTGELFF
TRBD2	TRBJ2-7	TRBV4-1	CASSQGPSGRLSSYEQYF
.	TRBJ1-2	TRBV29-1	CSASGTHGVNYGYTF
.	TRBJ1-5	TRBV6-4	CASTGTRERTNQPQHF
.	TRBJ1-1	TRBV27	CASSPDGGLGTKNTEAFF
.	TRBJ2-7	TRBV19	CASSRDPYLYEQYF
.	TRBJ2-7	TRBV3-1/TRBV3-2	CASSTRSVRVPYF
TRBD2	TRBJ2-5	TRBV9	CASSGGRTSGAQETQYF
TRBD1	TRBJ2-7	TRBV5-4	CASSAMTSGTGVHEQYF
.	TRBJ1-2	TRBV4-3	CASSQDGLGQYGYTF
TRBD2	TRBJ2-1	TRBV27	CASSLSGGLAGGIYYNEQFF
TRBD1	TRBJ1-2	TRBV7-9	CASSLDGTGNYGYTF
.	TRBJ1-5	TRBV9	CASSVGSGRQPQHF
.	TRBJ1-2	TRBV6-1	CASSETPGQGGFNYGYTF
.	TRBJ2-2	TRBV7-6	CASSYGHNTGELFF
TRBD2	TRBJ2-2	TRBV10-3	CAISIAGGDTGELFF
.	TRBJ2-2	TRBV6-5	CASRAAVTGELFF
TRBD2	TRBJ2-3	TRBV6-4	CASSASGSTDTQYF
.	TRBJ2-1	TRBV28	CASSSRFPPQFF
.	TRBJ2-3	TRBV27	CASSLSSQPEYF
.	TRBJ1-1	TRBV5-1	CASSLSIGNTEAFF
TRBD1	TRBJ2-5	TRBV5-1	CASSFGTEETQYF
TRBD1	TRBJ1-2	TRBV7-6	CASSPQGQGLYGYTF
TRBD1	TRBJ1-5	TRBV19	CASSFLRGGVNQPQHF